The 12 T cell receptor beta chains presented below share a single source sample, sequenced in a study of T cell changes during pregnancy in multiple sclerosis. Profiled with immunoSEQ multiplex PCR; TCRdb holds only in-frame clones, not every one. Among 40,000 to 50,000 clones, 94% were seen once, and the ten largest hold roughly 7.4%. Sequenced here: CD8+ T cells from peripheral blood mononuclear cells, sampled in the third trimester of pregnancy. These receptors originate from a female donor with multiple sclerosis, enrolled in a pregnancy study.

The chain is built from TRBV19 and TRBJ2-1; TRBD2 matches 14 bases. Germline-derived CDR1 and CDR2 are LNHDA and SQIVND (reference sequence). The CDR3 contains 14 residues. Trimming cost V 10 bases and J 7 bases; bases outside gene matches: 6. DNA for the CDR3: TGTGCCACCCGACTAGCGGGAGGGATGAATGAGCAGTTCTTC. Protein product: CATRLAGGMNEQFF.

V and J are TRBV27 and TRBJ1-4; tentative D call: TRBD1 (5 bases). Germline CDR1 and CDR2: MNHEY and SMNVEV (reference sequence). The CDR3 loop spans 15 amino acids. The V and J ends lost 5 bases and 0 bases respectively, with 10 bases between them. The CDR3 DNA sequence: TGTGCCAGCAGTGTCCAACAGGCAACTAATGAAAAACTGTTTTTT. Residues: CASSVQQATNEKLFF. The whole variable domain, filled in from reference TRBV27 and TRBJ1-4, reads EAQVTQNPRYLITVTGKKLTVTCSQNMNHEYMSWYRQDPGLGLRQIYYSMNVEVTDKGDVPEGYKVSRKEKRNFPLILESPSPNQTSLYFCASSVQQATNEKLFFGSGTQLSVL.

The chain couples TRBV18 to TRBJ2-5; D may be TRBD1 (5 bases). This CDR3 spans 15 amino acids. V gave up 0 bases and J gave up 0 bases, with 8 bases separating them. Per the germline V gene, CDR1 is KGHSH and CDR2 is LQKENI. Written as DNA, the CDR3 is TGTGCCAGCTCACCACCGCCAGGGAACCAAGAGACCCAGTACTTC. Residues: CASSPPPGNQETQYF.

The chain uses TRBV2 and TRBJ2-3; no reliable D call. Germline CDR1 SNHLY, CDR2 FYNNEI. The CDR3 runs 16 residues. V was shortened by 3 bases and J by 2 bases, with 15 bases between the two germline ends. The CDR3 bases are TGTGCCAGCAGTGACTGGCTAGAAGGATCCACAGATACGCAGTATTTT. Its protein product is CASSDWLEGSTDTQYF.

CDR3 bases: TGCAGCATAGGACAGGGCACAGATACGCAGTATTTT. Its protein product is CSIGQGTDTQYF. The rearrangement uses TRBV29-1 and TRBJ2-3; 7 positions agree with TRBD1. V lost 8 bases to trimming and J lost 1 base; unmatched junction nucleotides: 3. Germline V gene lookup returns CDR1 SQVTM and CDR2 ANQGSEA. The CDR3 has 12 amino acids.

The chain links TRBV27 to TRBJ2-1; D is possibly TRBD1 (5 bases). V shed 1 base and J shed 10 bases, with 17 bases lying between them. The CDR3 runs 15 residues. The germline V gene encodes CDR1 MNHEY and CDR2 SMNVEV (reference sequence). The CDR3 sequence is CASSLFWTTSREQFF. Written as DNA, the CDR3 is TGTGCCAGCAGTTTATTCTGGACAACCTCACGGGAGCAGTTCTTC.

CDR3 in DNA: TGTGCCAGCAGTTTGGTCGGGGCGGACACAGGGATTGGAGGCTACACCTTC. Translation gives CASSLVGADTGIGGYTF. The chain recombines TRBV28 with TRBJ1-2; D might be TRBD1 (6 bases). The CDR3 runs 17 residues. Trimming stripped 3 bases from V and 8 bases from J, with 25 bases between. Germline values: CDR1 MDHEN, CDR2 SYDVKM.

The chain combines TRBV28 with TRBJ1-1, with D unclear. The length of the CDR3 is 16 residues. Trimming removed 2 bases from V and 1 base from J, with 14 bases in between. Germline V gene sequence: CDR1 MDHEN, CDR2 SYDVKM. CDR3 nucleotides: TGTGCCAGCAGTTTAGCGGCGGGTTTTACGAACACTGAAGCTTTCTTT. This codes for CASSLAAGFTNTEAFF.

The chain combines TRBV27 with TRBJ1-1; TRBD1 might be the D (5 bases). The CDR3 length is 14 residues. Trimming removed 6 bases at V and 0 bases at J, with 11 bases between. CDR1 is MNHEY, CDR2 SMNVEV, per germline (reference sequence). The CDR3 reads CASSRVPMNTEAFF. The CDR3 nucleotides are TGTGCCAGCAGCAGGGTCCCCATGAACACTGAAGCTTTCTTT.

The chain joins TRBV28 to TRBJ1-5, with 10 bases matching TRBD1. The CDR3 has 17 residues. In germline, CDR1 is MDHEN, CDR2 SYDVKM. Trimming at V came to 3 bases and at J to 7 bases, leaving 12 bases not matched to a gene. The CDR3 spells CASSFDGTGARWQPQHF. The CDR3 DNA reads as TGTGCCAGCAGTTTTGACGGGACAGGGGCGAGGTGGCAGCCCCAGCATTTT.

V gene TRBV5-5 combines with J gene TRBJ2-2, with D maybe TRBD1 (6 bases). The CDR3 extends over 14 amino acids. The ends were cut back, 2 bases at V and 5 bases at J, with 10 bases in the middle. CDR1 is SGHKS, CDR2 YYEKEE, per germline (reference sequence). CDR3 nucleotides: TGTGCCAGCAGCTTAGGGCAGGGGACCGGGGAGCTGTTTTTT. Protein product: CASSLGQGTGELFF.

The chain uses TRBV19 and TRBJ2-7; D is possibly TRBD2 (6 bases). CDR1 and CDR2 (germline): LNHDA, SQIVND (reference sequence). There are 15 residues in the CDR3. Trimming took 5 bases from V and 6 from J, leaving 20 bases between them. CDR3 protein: CASSLAGLSFSEQYF. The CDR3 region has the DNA TGTGCCAGTAGTCTCGCGGGACTCTCTTTCTCCGAGCAGTACTTC.